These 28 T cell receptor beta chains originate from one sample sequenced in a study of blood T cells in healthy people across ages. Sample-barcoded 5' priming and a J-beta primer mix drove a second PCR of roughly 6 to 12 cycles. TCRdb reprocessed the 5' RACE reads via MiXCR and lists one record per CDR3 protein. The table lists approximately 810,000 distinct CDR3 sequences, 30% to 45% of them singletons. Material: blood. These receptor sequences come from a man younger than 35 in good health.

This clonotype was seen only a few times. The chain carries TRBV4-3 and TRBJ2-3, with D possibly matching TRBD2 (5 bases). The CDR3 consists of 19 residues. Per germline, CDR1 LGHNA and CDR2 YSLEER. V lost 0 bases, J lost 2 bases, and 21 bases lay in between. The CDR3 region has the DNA TGCGCCAGCAGCCAAGAAGCGGACGGGGATACGGACCACACAGATACGCAGTATTTT. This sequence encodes CASSQEADGDTDHTDTQYF.

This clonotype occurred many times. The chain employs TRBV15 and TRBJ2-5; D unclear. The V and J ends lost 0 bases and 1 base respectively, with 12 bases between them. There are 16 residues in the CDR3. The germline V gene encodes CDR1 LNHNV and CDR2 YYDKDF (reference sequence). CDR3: CATSREGERTQETQYF. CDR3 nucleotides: TGTGCCACCAGCAGAGAAGGAGAGAGAACCCAAGAGACCCAGTACTTC.

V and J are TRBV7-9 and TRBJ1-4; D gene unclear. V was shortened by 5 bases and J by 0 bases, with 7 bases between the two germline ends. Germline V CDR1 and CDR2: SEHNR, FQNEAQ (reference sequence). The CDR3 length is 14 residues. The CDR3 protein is CASSPRTTNEKLFF. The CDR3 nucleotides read TGTGCCAGCAGCCCCCGAACAACTAATGAAAAACTGTTTTTT.

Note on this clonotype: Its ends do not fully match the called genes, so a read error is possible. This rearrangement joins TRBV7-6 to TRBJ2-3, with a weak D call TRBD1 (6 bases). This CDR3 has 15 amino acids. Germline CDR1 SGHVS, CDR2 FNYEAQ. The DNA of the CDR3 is TGTGCCAACAGCTTCCAAGGTGGGGGCGCAGATACGCAGTATTTT. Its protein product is CANSFQGGGADTQYF.

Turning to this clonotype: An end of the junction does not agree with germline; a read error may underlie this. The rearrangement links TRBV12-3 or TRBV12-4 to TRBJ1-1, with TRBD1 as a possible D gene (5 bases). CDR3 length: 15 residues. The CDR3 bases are TGCGCCAGCAGTTTAGGGGCTCCGGGGTACACTGAAGCTTTCTTT. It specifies CASSLGAPGYTEAFF.

The CDR3 reads CASSPRAQRDEQYF. DNA for the CDR3: TGTGCCAGCAGCCCCAGGGCGCAACGGGATGAGCAGTACTTC. The rearrangement links TRBV5-6 to TRBJ2-7; D possibly matches TRBD1 or TRBD2 (5 bases each). Looked up from germline, CDR1 is SGHDT and CDR2 is YYEEEE. The CDR3 spans 14 residues. V shed 4 bases and J shed 7 bases, with 18 bases lying between them.

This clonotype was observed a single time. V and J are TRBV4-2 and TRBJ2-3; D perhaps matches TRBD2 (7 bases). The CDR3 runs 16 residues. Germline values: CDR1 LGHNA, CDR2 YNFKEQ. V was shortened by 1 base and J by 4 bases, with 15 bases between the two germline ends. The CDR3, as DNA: TGTGCCAGCAGCCAAGGGGGTCGGGGGGCGGCAGATACGCAGTATTTT. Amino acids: CASSQGGRGAADTQYF.

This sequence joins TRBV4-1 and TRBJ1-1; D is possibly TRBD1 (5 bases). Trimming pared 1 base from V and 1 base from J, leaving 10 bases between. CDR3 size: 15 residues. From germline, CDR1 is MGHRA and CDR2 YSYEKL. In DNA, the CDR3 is TGCGCCAGCAGCCAAGTTATGGGACGGAACACTGAAGCTTTCTTT. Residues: CASSQVMGRNTEAFF.

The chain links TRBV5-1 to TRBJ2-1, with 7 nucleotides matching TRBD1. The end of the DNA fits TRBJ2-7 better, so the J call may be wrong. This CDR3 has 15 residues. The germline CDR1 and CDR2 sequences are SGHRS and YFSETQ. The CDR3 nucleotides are TGCGCCAGCTGCCCAACAGGGGACCCCTACAATGAGCAGTACTTC. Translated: CASCPTGDPYNEQYF.

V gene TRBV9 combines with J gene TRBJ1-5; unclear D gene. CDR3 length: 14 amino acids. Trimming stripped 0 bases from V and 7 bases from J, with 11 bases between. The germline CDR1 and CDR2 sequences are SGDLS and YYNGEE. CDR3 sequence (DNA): TGTGCCAGCAGCGTAGGCGGCCCAGGACAGCCCCAGCATTTT. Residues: CASSVGGPGQPQHF.

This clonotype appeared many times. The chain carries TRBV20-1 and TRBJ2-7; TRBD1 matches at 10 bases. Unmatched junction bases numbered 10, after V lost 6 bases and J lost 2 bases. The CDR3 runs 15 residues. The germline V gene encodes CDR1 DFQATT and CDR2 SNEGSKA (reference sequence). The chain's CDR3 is CSATSRDRGPYEQYF. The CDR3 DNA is TGCAGTGCAACCAGCAGGGACAGGGGACCCTACGAGCAGTACTTC.

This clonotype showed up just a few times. The CDR3 DNA reads as TGTGCCAGCAGCGCGGGCTCTTCGACAGCCAATGAGCAGTACTTC. Translation gives CASSAGSSTANEQYF. The chain joins TRBV5-5 to TRBJ2-5; perhaps D is TRBD1 or TRBD2 (5 bases each). V shed 4 bases and J shed 11 bases, with 24 bases lying between them. Germline V gene lookup returns CDR1 SGHKS and CDR2 YYEKEE (reference sequence). The CDR3 has 15 amino acids. Full variable domain (rest looked up from reference TRBV5-5 and TRBJ2-5): DAGVTQSPTHLIKTRGQQVTLRCSPISGHKSVSWYQQVLGQGPQFIFQYYEKEERGRGNFPDRFSARQFPNYSSELNVNALLLGDSALYLCASSAGSSTANEQYFGPGTRLLVL.

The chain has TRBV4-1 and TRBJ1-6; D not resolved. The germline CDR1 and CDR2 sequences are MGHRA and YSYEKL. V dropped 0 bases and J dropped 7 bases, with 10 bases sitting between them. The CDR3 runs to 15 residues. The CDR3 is CASSQDHPENSPLHF. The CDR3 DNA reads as TGCGCCAGCAGCCAAGATCATCCAGAGAATTCACCCCTCCACTTT.

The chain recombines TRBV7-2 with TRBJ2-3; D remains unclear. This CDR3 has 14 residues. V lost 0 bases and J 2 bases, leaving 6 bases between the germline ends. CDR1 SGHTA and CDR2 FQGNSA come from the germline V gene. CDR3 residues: CASSLARNTDTQYF. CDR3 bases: TGTGCCAGCAGCTTAGCTAGGAACACAGATACGCAGTATTTT.

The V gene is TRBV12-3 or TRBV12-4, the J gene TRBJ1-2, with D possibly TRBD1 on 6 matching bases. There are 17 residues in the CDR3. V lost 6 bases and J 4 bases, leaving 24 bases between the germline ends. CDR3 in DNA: TGTGCCAGCAGCCAACAGGGAGGGCTCTACTTTGGCTATGGCTACACCTTC. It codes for CASSQQGGLYFGYGYTF.

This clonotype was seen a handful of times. CDR3 sequence (DNA): TGCAGCGTTGATCAGGGGGCTAATGAAAAACTGTTTTTT. The encoded protein is CSVDQGANEKLFF. The chain combines TRBV29-1 with TRBJ1-4, with 7 positions matching TRBD1. J lost 3 bases, V lost 3 bases, and 1 base had no gene match. Germline CDR1 reads SQVTM; CDR2 reads ANQGSEA. The CDR3 is 13 amino acids.

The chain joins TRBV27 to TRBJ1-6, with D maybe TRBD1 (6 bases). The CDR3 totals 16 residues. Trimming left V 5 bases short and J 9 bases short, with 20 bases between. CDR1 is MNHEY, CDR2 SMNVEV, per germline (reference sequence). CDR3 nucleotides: TGTGCCAGCAGTCTTGGGGGAGGGGGTCCGATTTCACCCCTCCACTTT. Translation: CASSLGGGGPISPLHF.

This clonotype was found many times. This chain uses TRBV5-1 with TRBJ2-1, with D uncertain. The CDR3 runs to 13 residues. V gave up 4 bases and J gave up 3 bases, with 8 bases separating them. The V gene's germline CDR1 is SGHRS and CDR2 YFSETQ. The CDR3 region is CASSPAGYNEQFF. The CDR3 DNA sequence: TGCGCCAGCAGCCCGGCCGGCTACAATGAGCAGTTCTTC.

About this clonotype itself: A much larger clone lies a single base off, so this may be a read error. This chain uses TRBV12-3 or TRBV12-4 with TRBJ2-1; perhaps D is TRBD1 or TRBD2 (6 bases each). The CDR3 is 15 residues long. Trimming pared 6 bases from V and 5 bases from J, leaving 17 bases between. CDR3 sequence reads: CASRTGARLNNEQFF. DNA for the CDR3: TGTGCCAGCAGGACGGGGGCTCGGTTAAACAATGAGCAGTTCTTC.

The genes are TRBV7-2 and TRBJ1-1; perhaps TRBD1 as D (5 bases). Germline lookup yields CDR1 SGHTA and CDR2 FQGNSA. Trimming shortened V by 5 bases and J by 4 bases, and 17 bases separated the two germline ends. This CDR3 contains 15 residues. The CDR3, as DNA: TGTGCCAGCAGCACCCGGGGGGGAGGTGGCACTGAAGCTTTCTTT. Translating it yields CASSTRGGGGTEAFF.

The CDR3 spells CASSLWDTSYEQYF. DNA for the CDR3: TGTGCCAGCAGTTTGTGGGACACCTCCTACGAGCAGTACTTC. The chain is built from TRBV12-3 or TRBV12-4 and TRBJ2-7, with D tentatively TRBD1 (6 bases). The V and J ends lost 3 bases and 0 bases respectively, with 9 bases between them. The CDR3 runs to 14 residues.

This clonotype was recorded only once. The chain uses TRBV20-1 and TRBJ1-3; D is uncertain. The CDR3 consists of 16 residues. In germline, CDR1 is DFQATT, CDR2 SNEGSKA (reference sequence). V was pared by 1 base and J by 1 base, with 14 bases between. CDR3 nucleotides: TGCAGTGCTAGAGCACGGACCCTGAGATCTGGAAACACCATATATTTT. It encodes CSARARTLRSGNTIYF.

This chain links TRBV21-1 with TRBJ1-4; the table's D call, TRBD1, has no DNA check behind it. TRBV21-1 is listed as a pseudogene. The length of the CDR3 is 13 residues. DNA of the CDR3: TGTGCCAGCACCGCGACAGGGGATGAAAAACTGTTTTTT. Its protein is CASTATGDEKLFF.

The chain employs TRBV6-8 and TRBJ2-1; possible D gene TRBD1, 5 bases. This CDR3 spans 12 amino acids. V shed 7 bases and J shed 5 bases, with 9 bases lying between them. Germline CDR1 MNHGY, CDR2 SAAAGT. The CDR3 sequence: CASIGVNNEQFF. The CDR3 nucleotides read TGTGCCAGCATAGGGGTTAACAATGAGCAGTTCTTC.

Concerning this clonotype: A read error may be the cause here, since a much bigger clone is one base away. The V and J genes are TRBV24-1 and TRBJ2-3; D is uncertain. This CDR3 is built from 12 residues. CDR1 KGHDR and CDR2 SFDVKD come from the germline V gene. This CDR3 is CATGDLEDTQYF. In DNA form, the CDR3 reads TGTGCCACCGGTGATCTGGAGGATACGCAGTATTTT.

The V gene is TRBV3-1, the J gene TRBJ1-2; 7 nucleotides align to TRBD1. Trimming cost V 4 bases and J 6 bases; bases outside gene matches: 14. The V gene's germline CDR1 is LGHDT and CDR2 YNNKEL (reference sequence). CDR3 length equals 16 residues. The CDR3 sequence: CASSPIRLTGRHGYTF. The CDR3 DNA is TGTGCCAGCAGCCCCATACGATTGACAGGGAGGCATGGCTACACCTTC.

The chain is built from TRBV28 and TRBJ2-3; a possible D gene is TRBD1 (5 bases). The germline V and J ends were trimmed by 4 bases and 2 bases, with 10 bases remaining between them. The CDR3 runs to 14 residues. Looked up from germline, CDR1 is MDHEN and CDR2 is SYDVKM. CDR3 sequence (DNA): TGTGCCAGCAGTTCCGACGGACACACAGATACGCAGTATTTT. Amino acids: CASSSDGHTDTQYF.

The CDR3 nucleotides read TGTGCCAGTAGTTCCTCGACAGGGCACACTGAAGCTTTCTTT. Its translation: CASSSSTGHTEAFF. V and J are TRBV19 and TRBJ1-1; 7 nucleotides align to TRBD1. V shed 5 bases, J shed 3 bases, and the junction held 6 bases outside the gene matches. Germline V gene lookup returns CDR1 LNHDA and CDR2 SQIVND (reference sequence). This CDR3 is 14 amino acids long. The whole variable domain, remainder taken from reference TRBV19 and TRBJ1-1, is DGGITQSPKYLFRKEGQNVTLSCEQNLNHDAMYWYRQDPGQGLRLIYYSQIVNDFQKGDIAEGYSVSREKKESFPLTVTSAQKNPTAFYLCASSSSTGHTEAFFGQGTRLTVV.